A selection of T cell receptor beta chains follows, all from one sample in a study of cytomegalovirus exposure and HLA in healthy donors. Profiled with immunoSEQ multiplex PCR; TCRdb holds only in-frame clones, not every one. The sample contains approximately 72,000 clones, roughly four fifths of which appear only once. The sample taken for sequencing was PBMCs. The receptors were sampled from a man aged 18 to 29 in good health and CMV-seronegative. The CDR3 runs from the conserved cysteine through the conserved F or W. The D gene is left open where the match is weak. Clone size, where shown, is once, few, many, or a class for clones that have expanded.

d_call j_call clone_size v_call cdr3_aa cdr3_nt
. TRBJ2-7 . TRBV6-1 CASSEEAGSSYEQYF TGTGCCAGCAGTGAAGAGGCGGGGAGCTCCTACGAGCAGTACTTC
. TRBJ1-2 . TRBV4-3 CASSQEMGRGDGYTF TGCGCCAGCAGCCAAGAGATGGGCAGGGGTGATGGCTACACCTTC
. TRBJ1-2 . TRBV29-1 CSVDFFGSVYGYTF TGCAGCGTTGATTTTTTTGGCTCTGTCTATGGCTACACCTTC
TRBD1 TRBJ1-2 . TRBV2 CASSARTGRYGYTF TGTGCCAGCAGTGCGCGGACAGGGAGGTATGGCTACACCTTC
TRBD2 TRBJ2-1 . TRBV9 CASSVDLAGGPLDEQFF TGTGCCAGCAGCGTAGATCTAGCGGGGGGGCCTCTCGATGAGCAGTTCTTC
TRBD2 TRBJ2-1 . TRBV29-1 CSARLAGGSFEQFF TGCAGCGCCCGACTAGCGGGGGGAAGCTTTGAGCAGTTCTTC
. TRBJ1-1 few TRBV27 CASMRGGAEAFF TGTGCCAGCATGAGGGGGGGAGCTGAAGCTTTCTTT
TRBD1 TRBJ1-1 . TRBV4-1 CASSPGRQGGTEAFF TGCGCCAGCAGCCCCGGGAGACAGGGTGGCACTGAAGCTTTCTTT
. TRBJ1-5 . TRBV7-9 CASSLDSSNQPQHF TGTGCCAGCAGCTTAGACAGTAGCAATCAGCCCCAGCATTTT
TRBD2 TRBJ2-3 . TRBV7-9 CANTLTSEDTQYF TGTGCCAACACTTTAACTAGCGAAGATACGCAGTATTTT
TRBD1 TRBJ2-1 . TRBV9 CASSVRDRPYNEQFF TGTGCCAGCAGCGTACGGGACAGACCCTACAATGAGCAGTTCTTC
. TRBJ2-3 once TRBV7-9 CASRFIADTQYF TGTGCCAGCAGGTTTATAGCAGATACGCAGTATTTT
TRBD1 TRBJ1-2 . TRBV5-5 CASSHGIRQGVNYGYTF TGTGCCAGCAGCCACGGGATCCGACAGGGGGTAAACTATGGCTACACCTTC
TRBD1 TRBJ2-7 . TRBV11-2 CASSDGDRVAYEQYF TGTGCCAGCAGCGACGGGGACAGGGTCGCCTACGAGCAGTACTTC
. TRBJ2-2 once TRBV5-4 CASSSAGTGWTGELFF TGTGCCAGCAGCTCCGCCGGGACTGGGTGGACCGGGGAGCTGTTTTTT
. TRBJ1-2 . TRBV30 CAWTPGTNLYTF TGTGCCTGGACCCCGGGGACAAATCTATACACCTTC
TRBD1 TRBJ2-7 . TRBV19 CASSIRQGRLAGEQYF TGTGCCAGTAGTATTCGACAGGGCCGGCTGGCTGGCGAGCAGTACTTC
. TRBJ2-7 . TRBV18 CASSPRGYYEQYF TGTGCCAGCTCACCAAGGGGGTACTACGAGCAGTACTTC
TRBD1 TRBJ2-7 . TRBV9 CASGKEGSGQNYEQYF TGTGCCAGCGGAAAGGAAGGATCGGGACAGAACTACGAGCAGTACTTC
. TRBJ1-2 . TRBV18 CASSPLEGAGGYTF TGTGCCAGCTCACCACTAGAGGGAGCGGGTGGCTACACCTTC
. TRBJ1-2 . TRBV20-1 CSAPTVYYTF TGCAGTGCTCCGACAGTTTATTACACCTTC
TRBD1 TRBJ1-2 . TRBV29-1 CSVESRGDNYGYTF TGCAGCGTTGAAAGCAGGGGGGATAACTATGGCTACACCTTC
. TRBJ1-1 . TRBV18 CASSPRTDPTEAFF TGTGCCAGCTCACCCCGGACTGACCCCACTGAAGCTTTCTTT
TRBD1 TRBJ2-7 . TRBV10-3 CAISETGYGYEQYF TGTGCCATCAGCGAGACAGGGTACGGGTACGAGCAGTACTTC
TRBD2 TRBJ2-4 few TRBV7-9 CASSPSLAGGKNIQYF TGTGCCAGCAGCCCCTCACTAGCGGGAGGGAAAAACATTCAGTACTTC
TRBD1 TRBJ1-5 few TRBV7-9 CASSIDRGLDQPQHF TGTGCCAGCAGCATAGACAGGGGGCTTGATCAGCCCCAGCATTTT
. TRBJ2-5 . TRBV4-1 CASSQDDTSYPETQYF TGCGCCAGCAGCCAAGACGATACTAGTTACCCAGAGACCCAGTACTTC
. TRBJ1-1 . TRBV25-1 CASSRGANTEAFF TGTGCCAGCAGCCGGGGGGCGAACACTGAAGCTTTCTTT
. TRBJ2-7 . TRBV19 CASSIEGSYEQYF TGTGCCAGTAGTATAGAGGGCAGTTACGAGCAGTACTTC
TRBD1 TRBJ1-5 . TRBV27 CASSLSAGQGGNQPQHF TGTGCCAGCAGTTTATCAGCCGGACAGGGAGGGAATCAGCCCCAGCATTTT
TRBD2 TRBJ2-7 few TRBV7-2 CASSLNPGLAYEQYF TGTGCCAGCAGCCTCAACCCGGGACTAGCTTACGAGCAGTACTTC
. TRBJ2-3 . TRBV28 CASRPPGIFTDTQYF TGTGCCAGCAGGCCTCCGGGGATTTTCACAGATACGCAGTATTTT
. TRBJ1-1 . TRBV7-2 CASSLDGRGMSLANTEAFF TGTGCCAGCAGCCTCGACGGTAGGGGAATGAGTTTAGCGAACACTGAAGCTTTCTTT
TRBD2 TRBJ2-7 . TRBV2 CASSKTSGFAYEQYF TGTGCCAGCAGTAAAACTAGCGGTTTTGCCTACGAGCAGTACTTC
. TRBJ2-3 . TRBV5-8 CASSLALLRDNTDTQYF TGTGCCAGCAGCTTGGCACTACTACGGGACAACACAGATACGCAGTATTTT
. TRBJ1-6 once TRBV9 CASSVEAAPGFGNSPLHF TGTGCCAGCAGCGTAGAGGCCGCCCCAGGGTTTGGGAATTCACCCCTCCACTTT
TRBD1 TRBJ2-7 . TRBV6-5 CASRTLGTGAYEQYF TGTGCCAGCAGAACCCTAGGGACAGGTGCCTACGAGCAGTACTTC
. TRBJ2-5 once TRBV7-2 CASSLARLETQYF TGTGCCAGCAGCTTAGCGCGCTTAGAGACCCAGTACTTC
. TRBJ1-1 . TRBV5-4 CASSSGGARTEAFF TGTGCCAGCAGCTCCGGGGGGGCGAGGACTGAAGCTTTCTTT
. TRBJ2-1 . TRBV14 CASSHHSYNEQFF TGTGCCAGCAGCCACCACTCGTACAATGAGCAGTTCTTC
. TRBJ2-7 . TRBV4-1 CASSQTGRIASYEQYF TGCGCCAGCAGCCAGACAGGAAGGATAGCGTCCTACGAGCAGTACTTC
. TRBJ1-1 . TRBV19 CASSAPTAHIDRAFF TGTGCCAGTTCGGCCCCGACAGCTCACATCGATCGAGCTTTCTTT
. TRBJ2-5 . TRBV15 CATSPFGGRETQYF TGTGCCACCAGCCCCTTCGGGGGGCGGGAGACCCAGTACTTC
. TRBJ1-6 once TRBV19 CASSMEPKNSPLHF TGTGCCAGTAGTATGGAGCCAAAAAATTCACCCCTCCACTTT
. TRBJ2-7 . TRBV27 CASSSAPRSSISYEQYF TGTGCCAGCAGTTCCGCCCCGCGGTCCTCAATCTCCTACGAGCAGTACTTC
TRBD2 TRBJ2-3 few TRBV29-1 CSVEDGTSGVF TGCAGCGTTGAAGATGGGACTAGCGGGGTTTTT
. TRBJ2-6 . TRBV29-1 CSVSRDIDSGANVLTF TGCAGCGTGTCCCGGGACATAGACTCTGGGGCCAACGTCCTGACTTTC
. TRBJ1-1 . TRBV30 CAWGRNTEAFF TGTGCCTGGGGGAGGAACACTGAAGCTTTCTTT
. TRBJ2-7 . TRBV9 CASSGRDF TGTGCCAGCAGCGGGAGGGACTTC
TRBD1 TRBJ1-3 . TRBV25-1 CASSESDRERNTIYF TGTGCCAGCAGTGAATCGGACAGGGAACGAAACACCATATATTTT